Listed below are T cell receptor beta chains from one sample, sequenced in a study of shared T cell receptors in the human thymus. Clones were read by immunoSEQ multiplex PCR, and TCRdb kept only the in-frame ones, dropping some. The top ten hold about 0.0098% of the sample, which has hundreds of thousands of clones, 80% to 90% seen once. The data were also submitted as part of a second study, on human thymus T cells.

The sequenced sample was thymocytes. All receptors come from a girl under three years old with a congenital heart defect. Both conserved end residues are part of each CDR3. The D gene is left open where the match is weak. For some rows the clone size is stated as once, few or many, or as a class when expanded; others skip it.

CASSLKDRFPYEQYF,TGTGCCAGCAGCTTGAAAGACAGGTTTCCCTACGAGCAGTACTTC,-,TRBV11-2,TRBJ2-7,-
CATSRGRSADWLLPSSYGYTF,TGTGCCACCAGCAGAGGGCGGTCGGCGGACTGGCTCCTTCCCTCCTCCTATGGCTACACCTTC,-,TRBV15,TRBJ1-2,-
CASSQEGRRIYGYTF,TGCGCCAGCAGCCAAGAGGGGCGGCGGATCTATGGCTACACCTTC,once,TRBV4-1,TRBJ1-2,-
CATYTSKRRTDTQYF,TGTGCCACCTACACCTCCAAGCGGCGCACAGATACGCAGTATTTT,-,TRBV16,TRBJ2-3,-
CASTQMWAAQMPLHF,TGTGCCAGCACTCAGATGTGGGCAGCCCAAATGCCCCTCCACTTT,-,TRBV6-6,TRBJ1-6,-
CASSAEGQPNQPQHF,TGTGCCAGCAGCGCTGAGGGACAGCCCAATCAGCCCCAGCATTTT,-,TRBV9,TRBJ1-5,TRBD1
CASSLGQGDRGNTEAFF,TGTGCCAGCAGCTTAGGGCAGGGGGACAGGGGGAACACTGAAGCTTTCTTT,-,TRBV11-3,TRBJ1-1,TRBD1
CASSFRLYEGSDTQYF,TGTGCCAGCAGCTTTCGACTCTACGAGGGCTCAGATACGCAGTATTTT,-,TRBV7-4,TRBJ2-3,-
CASSPKPLRKQGNYEQYF,TGTGCCAGCAGCCCAAAGCCCCTCCGAAAACAGGGAAACTACGAGCAGTACTTC,-,TRBV7-8,TRBJ2-7,-
CASSFEALYEQYF,TGCGCCAGCAGCTTTGAGGCCCTTTACGAGCAGTACTTC,-,TRBV5-1,TRBJ2-7,-
CASSAGDIERKNQPQHF,TGTGCCAGCAGCGCGGGGGACATTGAAAGAAAGAATCAGCCCCAGCATTTT,-,TRBV2,TRBJ1-5,-
CASSLLAGVLSSYNEQFF,TGTGCCAGCAGTTTGCTAGCGGGGGTCCTCAGCTCCTACAATGAGCAGTTCTTC,-,TRBV28,TRBJ2-1,TRBD2
CASSLYRDRKEKLFF,TGTGCCAGCAGCCTCTACCGGGACAGGAAAGAAAAACTGTTTTTT,-,TRBV27,TRBJ1-4,TRBD1
CASRRGTEAFF,TGTGCCAGCAGACGGGGCACTGAAGCTTTCTTT,-,TRBV19,TRBJ1-1,-
CASSLVCGGGLGKETQYF,TGCGCCAGCAGCTTGGTTTGCGGGGGCGGGTTGGGAAAAGAGACCCAGTACTTC,-,TRBV5-1,TRBJ2-5,-
CASTGRGPGSDEQYF,TGTGCCAGTACGGGCAGGGGGCCGGGTTCGGACGAGCAGTACTTC,-,TRBV19,TRBJ2-7,TRBD1